The rows below give T cell receptor beta chains drawn from one sample of a study of shared clonotypes between healthy human individuals. This table comes from immunoSEQ multiplex PCR, and its TCRdb copy is limited to in-frame clones, with some not included. This table holds roughly 500,000 clones, 81% found once. Sequenced: PBMCs. Receptor source: a woman aged 40 to 50 in good health. Some clones in this sample may be carry-over from other donors' samples. Both conserved end residues are part of each CDR3. Each record gives: CDR3 DNA, CDR3 protein, D gene, V gene, CDR3 length, J gene, clone size. A D gene is named only where the DNA matches it firmly. The size field is filled for only some rows; it gives once, few, many or a size class.

cdr3_nt: TGCGCCAGCAGCTTGGTAACAGAGAACACTGAAGCTTTCTTT
cdr3_aa: CASSLVTENTEAFF
d_call: -
v_call: TRBV5-1
cdr3_length: 14
j_call: TRBJ1-1
clone_size: -

cdr3_nt: TGCGCCAGCAGCTTGGTGGGGACTAGCGGGAACAATGAGCAGTTCTTC
cdr3_aa: CASSLVGTSGNNEQFF
d_call: TRBD2
v_call: TRBV5-1
cdr3_length: 16
j_call: TRBJ2-1
clone_size: few

cdr3_nt: TGTGCCAGTAGTTATCACACAGGGTATGCCAATCAGCCCCAGCATTTT
cdr3_aa: CASSYHTGYANQPQHF
d_call: -
v_call: TRBV19
cdr3_length: 16
j_call: TRBJ1-5
clone_size: -

cdr3_nt: TGTGCCAGCAGCCTGGGACAGGGGGGTGAAAAACTGTTTTTT
cdr3_aa: CASSLGQGGEKLFF
d_call: TRBD1
v_call: TRBV7-9
cdr3_length: 14
j_call: TRBJ1-4
clone_size: -

cdr3_nt: TGTGCCAGCAGCGTAGGGGACGGGACTATCCTACCTGGGGCCAACGTCCTGACTTTC
cdr3_aa: CASSVGDGTILPGANVLTF
d_call: TRBD2
v_call: TRBV9
cdr3_length: 19
j_call: TRBJ2-6
clone_size: -

cdr3_nt: TGTGCCAGCAGTTCCCGGGACAGAGGGGGCTACAATGAGCAGTTCTTC
cdr3_aa: CASSSRDRGGYNEQFF
d_call: TRBD1
v_call: TRBV27
cdr3_length: 16
j_call: TRBJ2-1
clone_size: few

cdr3_nt: TGCAGCGTTGAATGGGGAACCTCCTACAATGAGCAGTTCTTC
cdr3_aa: CSVEWGTSYNEQFF
d_call: -
v_call: TRBV29-1
cdr3_length: 14
j_call: TRBJ2-1
clone_size: -

cdr3_nt: TGTGCCAGCAGCGCCAGACAGGGAGGGTGGGTCGAGCAGTACTTC
cdr3_aa: CASSARQGGWVEQYF
d_call: -
v_call: TRBV14
cdr3_length: 15
j_call: TRBJ2-7
clone_size: -

cdr3_nt: TGTGCCGGCCAGGTGGGAAGGACAGATACGCAGTATTTT
cdr3_aa: CAGQVGRTDTQYF
d_call: -
v_call: TRBV6-5
cdr3_length: 13
j_call: TRBJ2-3
clone_size: -

cdr3_nt: TGCGCCAGCAGCTCCAGTCAGGGGGCGGGGGAGCAGTACTTC
cdr3_aa: CASSSSQGAGEQYF
d_call: TRBD1
v_call: TRBV5-1
cdr3_length: 14
j_call: TRBJ2-7
clone_size: many

cdr3_nt: TGTGCCAGCAGCTTTTCGGGCCTAAGCTACGAGCAGTACTTC
cdr3_aa: CASSFSGLSYEQYF
d_call: -
v_call: TRBV7-8
cdr3_length: 14
j_call: TRBJ2-7
clone_size: many

cdr3_nt: TGTGCCAGCAGTCCCGGGACCCGGCAGTTCTTC
cdr3_aa: CASSPGTRQFF
d_call: -
v_call: TRBV28
cdr3_length: 11
j_call: TRBJ2-1
clone_size: -

cdr3_nt: TGTGCCAGCAGTGGCGGACTAGCGGGAGGACAAGAGACCCAGTACTTC
cdr3_aa: CASSGGLAGGQETQYF
d_call: TRBD2
v_call: TRBV6-1
cdr3_length: 16
j_call: TRBJ2-5
clone_size: once

cdr3_nt: TGTGCCAGCTCACTCGCGGCCAACAAAGAGACCCAGTACTTC
cdr3_aa: CASSLAANKETQYF
d_call: -
v_call: TRBV18
cdr3_length: 14
j_call: TRBJ2-5
clone_size: -

cdr3_nt: TGTGCCAGCAGCTTCTTCAGCGGAGCGTACAATGAGCAGTTCTTC
cdr3_aa: CASSFFSGAYNEQFF
d_call: -
v_call: TRBV11-1
cdr3_length: 15
j_call: TRBJ2-1
clone_size: -

cdr3_nt: TGTGCCAGCAGCGTAGCTTGGGTGGACAATGAGCAGTTCTTC
cdr3_aa: CASSVAWVDNEQFF
d_call: -
v_call: TRBV9
cdr3_length: 14
j_call: TRBJ2-1
clone_size: -

cdr3_nt: TGTGCCAGCAGCGCCAGGGACAGGGGTATGAGCTCTGGGGCCAACGTCCTGACTTTC
cdr3_aa: CASSARDRGMSSGANVLTF
d_call: TRBD1
v_call: TRBV9
cdr3_length: 19
j_call: TRBJ2-6
clone_size: -

cdr3_nt: TGTGCCAGCAGCCCGACTTCGTCTCGCCACGAGCAGTACTTC
cdr3_aa: CASSPTSSRHEQYF
d_call: -
v_call: TRBV9
cdr3_length: 14
j_call: TRBJ2-7
clone_size: -

cdr3_nt: TGCGCCAGCAGCCCTAGACAGGGATCCTTCACCGGGGAGCTGTTTTTT
cdr3_aa: CASSPRQGSFTGELFF
d_call: TRBD1
v_call: TRBV5-1
cdr3_length: 16
j_call: TRBJ2-2
clone_size: -

cdr3_nt: TGTGCCAGCAGCGGACAGGCGGATGGCTACACCTTC
cdr3_aa: CASSGQADGYTF
d_call: TRBD1
v_call: TRBV2
cdr3_length: 12
j_call: TRBJ1-2
clone_size: -

cdr3_nt: TGTGCCAGCAGTGATGAGGTCCTTTCGAATGGCTACACCTTC
cdr3_aa: CASSDEVLSNGYTF
d_call: -
v_call: TRBV25-1
cdr3_length: 14
j_call: TRBJ1-2
clone_size: -

cdr3_nt: TGTGCCAGCTCGGCCTCGGTGAACTCCTACAATGAGCAGTTCTTC
cdr3_aa: CASSASVNSYNEQFF
d_call: -
v_call: TRBV9
cdr3_length: 15
j_call: TRBJ2-1
clone_size: -

cdr3_nt: TGTGCCAGCAGCTCTTTAGGGACAGGGAGCGAGCAGTACTTC
cdr3_aa: CASSSLGTGSEQYF
d_call: TRBD1
v_call: TRBV27
cdr3_length: 14
j_call: TRBJ2-7
clone_size: -

cdr3_nt: TGTGCCAGCAGCTTTGCCCGCGATCAGCCCCAGCATTTT
cdr3_aa: CASSFARDQPQHF
d_call: -
v_call: TRBV5-6
cdr3_length: 13
j_call: TRBJ1-5
clone_size: -

cdr3_nt: TGTGCCAGCAGCTCCCGGGTCGCTGAGAACACTGAAGCTTTCTTT
cdr3_aa: CASSSRVAENTEAFF
d_call: -
v_call: TRBV5-4
cdr3_length: 15
j_call: TRBJ1-1
clone_size: -

cdr3_nt: TGTGCCACCAGCAGAGATCGGGGCCGGCCTCCCTACGAGCAGTACTTC
cdr3_aa: CATSRDRGRPPYEQYF
d_call: -
v_call: TRBV15
cdr3_length: 16
j_call: TRBJ2-7
clone_size: few

cdr3_nt: TGTGCCAGCACCCTGGAACCTCTGAATACCGAAGCTTTCTTT
cdr3_aa: CASTLEPLNTEAFF
d_call: -
v_call: TRBV6-1
cdr3_length: 14
j_call: TRBJ1-1
clone_size: -

cdr3_nt: TGCAGCGTTGAAGATGGCCCCAGGTTATCCCAAGAGACCCAGTACTTC
cdr3_aa: CSVEDGPRLSQETQYF
d_call: -
v_call: TRBV29-1
cdr3_length: 16
j_call: TRBJ2-5
clone_size: -